The T cell receptor beta chain described here comes from a study of T cell responses to AZD1222 COVID-19 vaccine. Overall study findings and caveats: Reports say nearly half of spike-specific TCRs go after unmutated variant regions.

The V gene lost 5 bases and the J gene lost 3 bases, with 7 bases spanning the gap. This CDR3 comprises 11 residues. Germline V gene data show CDR1 as GTSNPN and CDR2 as SVGIG (reference sequence). Repertoires were generated with immunoSEQ multiplex PCR, while TCRdb's copy carries only in-frame clones and drops some. The table records about 39,000 clones, approximately 88% of them present only once. Notes on this clone: Its specificity is unknown.

The sequences come from peripheral blood, collected 28 days after the second AZD1222 dose. This clonotype originated in an adult who received the AZD1222 COVID-19 vaccine. The rearrangement uses TRBV30 and TRBJ1-1; no clear D. DNA for the CDR3: TGTGCCTGGGCCCGGGACACTGAAGCTTTCTTT. Residues: CAWARDTEAFF.